A single sample is the source of the 21 T cell receptor beta chains below, sequenced in a study of OX40 agonist ivuxolimab in advanced cancers. Only in-frame clones appear in the TCRdb table, and some are missing; sequencing was by immunoSEQ multiplex PCR. The sample includes about 49,000 clones, roughly four fifths of them seen just once. The sequences come from CD4+ or CD8+ T cells sorted from blood, collected in a trial of the OX40 agonist ivuxolimab. The receptors derive from an adult with an advanced solid tumor such as melanoma, head and neck, liver or kidney cancer.

The V and J genes are TRBV28 and TRBJ2-2; TRBD1 agrees at 10 bases. The length of the CDR3 is 19 residues. Per germline, CDR1 MDHEN and CDR2 SYDVKM. Unmatched junction bases numbered 12, after V lost 5 bases and J lost 0 bases. CDR3: CASSQMIRDRGTNTGELFF. CDR3 nucleotide sequence: TGTGCCAGCAGTCAAATGATCCGGGACAGGGGCACGAACACCGGGGAGCTGTTTTTT.

The V gene is TRBV29-1, the J gene TRBJ2-5; D is unresolved. The CDR3 has 12 residues. Germline CDR1 and CDR2: SQVTM and ANQGSEA. V lost 1 base and J lost 5, with 8 bases in between. CDR3 amino acids: CSVEVDRETQYF. The CDR3 bases are TGCAGCGTTGAAGTTGATCGGGAGACCCAGTACTTC.

The chain has TRBV5-6 and TRBJ1-1; D perhaps matches TRBD1 (6 bases). Trimming shortened V by 4 bases and J by 1 base, and 14 bases separated the two germline ends. Germline CDR1 reads SGHDT; CDR2 reads YYEEEE. The CDR3 has 15 amino acids. The chain's CDR3 is CASSQVGGPNTEAFF. The DNA of the CDR3 is TGTGCCAGCAGCCAAGTAGGGGGGCCGAACACTGAAGCTTTCTTT. Supplemented by reference TRBV5-6 and TRBJ1-1, the full variable domain reads DAGVTQSPTHLIKTRGQQVTLRCSPKSGHDTVSWYQQALGQGPQFIFQYYEEEERQRGNFPDRFSGHQFPNYSSELNVNALLLGDSALYLCASSQVGGPNTEAFFGQGTRLTVV.

The chain couples TRBV9 to TRBJ2-7; possibly TRBD2 for D (7 bases). Germline CDR1 reads SGDLS; CDR2 reads YYNGEE. V lost 0 bases to trimming and J lost 2 bases, with 15 bases between them. CDR3 length equals 16 residues. The CDR3 sequence: CASSVAGGGGPYEQYF. The CDR3 nucleotides read TGTGCCAGCAGCGTAGCGGGGGGCGGTGGACCCTACGAGCAGTACTTC. The whole variable domain, filled in from reference TRBV9 and TRBJ2-7, reads DSGVTQTPKHLITATGQRVTLRCSPRSGDLSVYWYQQSLDQGLQFLIQYYNGEERAKGNILERFSAQQFPDLHSELNLSSLELGDSALYFCASSVAGGGGPYEQYFGPGTRLTVT.

This clone came up a few times. The chain is built from TRBV15 and TRBJ1-1; D is unclear. The length of the CDR3 is 14 residues. Trimming cost V 0 bases and J 0 bases, with 5 bases left between them. CDR1 and CDR2 from the germline V gene are LNHNV and YYDKDF (reference sequence). DNA of the CDR3: TGTGCCACCAGCAGAGATGGGATGAACACTGAAGCTTTCTTT. It yields the protein CATSRDGMNTEAFF.

Within the sample, this clone is medium-sized. The V and J genes are TRBV28 and TRBJ1-4, with D unclear. The CDR3 runs 13 residues. V lost 2 bases to trimming and J lost 4 bases, with 5 bases between them. Germline V lookup: CDR1 MDHEN, CDR2 SYDVKM. The DNA of the CDR3 is TGTGCCAGCAGTTTAGTTGATAATGAAAAACTGTTTTTT. Its protein product is CASSLVDNEKLFF.

This clone was seen only once. V is TRBV30 and J is TRBJ1-2; a weak D match, TRBD1 (6 bases). Germline-derived CDR1 and CDR2 are GTSNPN and SVGIG (reference sequence). V gave up 2 bases and J gave up 4 bases, with 32 bases separating them. The CDR3 runs 20 residues. The CDR3 here is CAWSRGGLARRESGLYGYTF. The CDR3 region has the DNA TGTGCCTGGAGTCGTGGGGGCCTGGCCCGTAGAGAGTCGGGGCTCTATGGCTACACCTTC.

This clone ranks as medium-sized. V usage is TRBV2 and J usage is TRBJ1-2; D is undetermined. Germline V lookup: CDR1 SNHLY, CDR2 FYNNEI. The CDR3 totals 13 residues. Trimming removed 6 bases from V and 9 bases from J, with 17 bases in between. CDR3 nucleotides: TGTGCCAGCAGCCCTGGGCTGGGTGGTCGCTACACCTTC. Translating gives CASSPGLGGRYTF.

The chain carries TRBV6-5 and TRBJ2-7; no clear D. V dropped 2 bases and J dropped 6 bases, with 8 bases sitting between them. The CDR3 is 12 residues long. Germline-derived CDR1 and CDR2 are MNHEY and SVGAGI. CDR3 sequence reads: CASSYALGEQYF. For the CDR3, the DNA is TGTGCCAGCAGTTACGCACTCGGCGAGCAGTACTTC.

The chain uses TRBV7-9 and TRBJ2-5, with a tentative D call TRBD1 (5 bases). CDR1 and CDR2 (germline): SEHNR, FQNEAQ (reference sequence). This CDR3 comprises 13 residues. Between the trimmed V and J ends, which lost 4 bases and 3 bases, there was a span of 9 bases. For the CDR3, the DNA is TGTGCCAGCAGCTCAGGGATCGAAGAGACCCAGTACTTC. It yields the protein CASSSGIEETQYF.

This chain's CDR3 is CASRKGLSGNTGELFF. Written as DNA, the CDR3 is TGCGCCAGCAGAAAAGGGCTTTCGGGGAACACCGGGGAGCTGTTTTTT. V gene TRBV4-1 combines with J gene TRBJ2-2; no clear D. The germline V gene has CDR1 MGHRA and CDR2 YSYEKL. The germline V and J ends were trimmed by 6 bases and 1 base, with 15 bases remaining between them. The CDR3 consists of 16 residues.

The genes are TRBV2 and TRBJ1-2; 7 nucleotides align to TRBD1. Germline assignment: CDR1 SNHLY and CDR2 FYNNEI. This CDR3 region has 14 residues. With V trimmed by 6 bases and J by 3 bases, 7 bases remained unmatched. CDR3: CASRKQGYDYGYTF. DNA for the CDR3: TGTGCCAGCAGGAAACAGGGGTATGACTATGGCTACACCTTC.

Written as DNA, the CDR3 is TGTGCCAGCAGCTTCTCAACAGGGGGGTACCAAGAGACCCAGTACTTC. Its protein product is CASSFSTGGYQETQYF. V and J are TRBV5-4 and TRBJ2-5; 8 nucleotides agree with TRBD1. This CDR3 has 16 amino acids. The germline gives CDR1 SGHNT, CDR2 YYREEE (reference sequence). With 2 bases clipped from V and 0 bases from J, the junction kept 6 bases outside the gene matches.

The gene calls are TRBV5-4 and TRBJ1-5, with unresolved D. The CDR3 has 14 residues. V was pared by 4 bases and J by 8 bases, with 16 bases between. Germline assignment: CDR1 SGHNT and CDR2 YYREEE (reference sequence). CDR3 DNA: TGTGCCAGCAGCCGAGGACTGCCCGGGGAGCCCCAGCATTTT. Translated, it gives CASSRGLPGEPQHF.

The rearrangement joins TRBV6-1 to TRBJ1-2; 7 bases fit TRBD1. Germline V CDR1 and CDR2: MNHNS, SASEGT. The V segment lost 5 bases and the J segment 5 bases; nucleotides outside the gene matches: 8. The CDR3 extends over 14 amino acids. The CDR3: CASSLRGGGYGYTF. The CDR3 DNA is TGTGCCAGCAGTTTGCGAGGGGGCGGTTATGGCTACACCTTC.

The chain links TRBV13 to TRBJ1-1, with D possibly matching TRBD1 (6 bases). The CDR3 has 14 residues. Germline V gene data show CDR1 as PRHDT and CDR2 as FYEKMQ (reference sequence). Trimming removed 7 bases at V and 5 bases at J, with 17 bases between. CDR3 nucleotide sequence: TGTGCCAGCACCCGGTTGGGGGCTTATACTGAAGCTTTCTTT. Translating gives CASTRLGAYTEAFF.

The chain is built from TRBV29-1 and TRBJ2-7; 12 positions agree with TRBD1. The CDR3 covers 16 residues. After removal of 0 bases from V and 5 bases from J, the junction contained 8 bases not matched to a gene. Germline-derived CDR1 and CDR2 are SQVTM and ANQGSEA. The CDR3 DNA reads as TGCAGCGTTGAAGAGAGCGGGACAGGGGGCTTGGACGAGCAGTACTTC. Encoded protein: CSVEESGTGGLDEQYF.

This chain connects TRBV18 to TRBJ2-7; D is unresolved. The germline V and J ends were trimmed by 2 bases and 3 bases, with 8 bases remaining between them. CDR1 and CDR2 from the germline V gene are KGHSH and LQKENI. The CDR3 length is 13 residues. This CDR3 is CASSPAPNYEQYF. The CDR3 DNA reads TGTGCCAGCTCACCAGCCCCCAACTACGAGCAGTACTTC.

V is TRBV4-3 and J is TRBJ2-1; D gene ambiguous. CDR1 is LGHNA and CDR2 is YSLEER in the germline V gene. Deletions cut 3 bases from V and 6 bases from J, with 12 bases between. There are 14 residues in the CDR3. In DNA, the CDR3 is TGCGCCAGCAGCCAGTCAGCGATATCCAATGAGCAGTTCTTC. Its protein product is CASSQSAISNEQFF.

A word on this clone: The junction differs from germline at one of its ends, possibly a read error. The chain links TRBV27 to TRBJ2-7, with D unclear. This CDR3 has 14 residues. CDR1 and CDR2 (germline): MNHEY, SMNVEV (reference sequence). The CDR3 DNA follows: TGTGCCAGCAGTTTCGTACAGAATCAACCCACTCAGCACTTC. Its translation: CASSFVQNQPTQHF.

The rearrangement links TRBV27 to TRBJ2-1; tentative D call: TRBD2 (6 bases). V lost 4 bases and J 7 bases, leaving 14 bases between the germline ends. CDR1 is MNHEY, CDR2 SMNVEV, per germline (reference sequence). The CDR3 is 14 residues long. As DNA, the CDR3 is TGTGCCAGCAGTTGGGACTGGGGTATGAATGAGCAGTTCTTC. This codes for CASSWDWGMNEQFF.